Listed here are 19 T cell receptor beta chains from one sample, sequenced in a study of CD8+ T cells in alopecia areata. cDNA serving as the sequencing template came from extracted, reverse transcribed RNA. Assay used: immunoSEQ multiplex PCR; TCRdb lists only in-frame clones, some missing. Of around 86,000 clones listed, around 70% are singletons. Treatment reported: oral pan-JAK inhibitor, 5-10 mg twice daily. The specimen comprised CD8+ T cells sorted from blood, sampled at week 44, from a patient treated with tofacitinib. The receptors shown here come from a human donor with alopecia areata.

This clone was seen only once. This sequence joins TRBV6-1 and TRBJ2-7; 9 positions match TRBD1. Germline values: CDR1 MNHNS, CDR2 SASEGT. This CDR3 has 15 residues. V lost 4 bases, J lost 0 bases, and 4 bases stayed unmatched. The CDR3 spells CASSGGTGSSYEQYF. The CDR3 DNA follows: TGTGCCAGCAGTGGAGGGACAGGGAGCTCCTACGAGCAGTACTTC.

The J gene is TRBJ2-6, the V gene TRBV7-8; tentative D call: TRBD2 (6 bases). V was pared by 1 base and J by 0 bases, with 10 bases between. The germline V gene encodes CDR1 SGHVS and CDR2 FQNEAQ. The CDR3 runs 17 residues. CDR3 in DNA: TGTGCCAGCAGCTTAGGTGCGGGGCCCTCTGGGGCCAACGTCCTGACTTTC. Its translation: CASSLGAGPSGANVLTF. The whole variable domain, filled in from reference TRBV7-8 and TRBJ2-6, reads GAGVSQSPRYKVAKRGQDVALRCDPISGHVSLFWYQQALGQGPEFLTYFQNEAQLDKSGLPSDRFFAERPEGSVSTLKIQRTQQEDSAVYLCASSLGAGPSGANVLTFGAGSRLTVL.

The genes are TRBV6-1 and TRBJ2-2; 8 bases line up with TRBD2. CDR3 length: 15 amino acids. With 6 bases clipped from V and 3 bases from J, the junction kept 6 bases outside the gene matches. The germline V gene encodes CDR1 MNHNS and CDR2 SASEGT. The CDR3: CASRVSGVDTGELFF. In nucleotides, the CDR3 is TGTGCCAGCAGGGTTAGCGGGGTGGACACCGGGGAGCTGTTTTTT.

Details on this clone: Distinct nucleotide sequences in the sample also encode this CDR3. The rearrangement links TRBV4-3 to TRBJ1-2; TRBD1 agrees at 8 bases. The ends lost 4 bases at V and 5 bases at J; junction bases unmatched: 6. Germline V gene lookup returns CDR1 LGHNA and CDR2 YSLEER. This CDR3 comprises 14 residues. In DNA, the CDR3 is TGCGCCAGCAGCCCCGGGACAGGTGGTTATGGCTACACCTTC. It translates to CASSPGTGGYGYTF.

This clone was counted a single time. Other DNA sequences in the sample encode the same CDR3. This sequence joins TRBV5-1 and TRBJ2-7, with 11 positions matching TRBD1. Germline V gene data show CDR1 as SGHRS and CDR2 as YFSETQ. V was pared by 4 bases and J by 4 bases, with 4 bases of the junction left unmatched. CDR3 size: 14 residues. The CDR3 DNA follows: TGCGCCAGCAGCAGCGGACAGGGGGCTTACGAGCAGTACTTC. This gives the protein CASSSGQGAYEQYF. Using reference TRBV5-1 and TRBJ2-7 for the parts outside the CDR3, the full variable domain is KAGVTQTPRYLIKTRGQQVTLSCSPISGHRSVSWYQQTPGQGLQFLFEYFSETQRNKGNFPGRFSGRQFSNSRSEMNVSTLELGDSALYLCASSSGQGAYEQYFGPGTRLTVT.

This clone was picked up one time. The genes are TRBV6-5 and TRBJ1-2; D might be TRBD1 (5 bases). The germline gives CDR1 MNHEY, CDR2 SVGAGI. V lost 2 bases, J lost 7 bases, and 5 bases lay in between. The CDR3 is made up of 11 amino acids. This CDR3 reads CASSYGGGYTF. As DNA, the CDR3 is TGTGCCAGCAGTTACGGGGGTGGCTACACCTTC.

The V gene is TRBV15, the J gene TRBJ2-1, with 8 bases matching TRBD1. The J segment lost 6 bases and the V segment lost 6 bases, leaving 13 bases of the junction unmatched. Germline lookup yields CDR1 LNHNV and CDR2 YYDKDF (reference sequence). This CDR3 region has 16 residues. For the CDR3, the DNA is TGTGCCACCAGACCCAGTTCAGGGGGCATAATCAATGAGCAGTTCTTC. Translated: CATRPSSGGIINEQFF.

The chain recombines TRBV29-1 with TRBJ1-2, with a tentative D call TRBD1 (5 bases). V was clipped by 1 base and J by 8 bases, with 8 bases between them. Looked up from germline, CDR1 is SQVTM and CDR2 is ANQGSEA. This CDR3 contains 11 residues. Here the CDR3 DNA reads TGCAGCGTTGAAGGGGGCAGGGGCTACACCTTC. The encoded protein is CSVEGGRGYTF. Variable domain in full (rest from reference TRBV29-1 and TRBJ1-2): SAVISQKPSRDICQRGTSLTIQCQVDSQVTMMFWYRQQPGQSLTLIATANQGSEATYESGFVIDKFPISRPNLTFSTLTVSNMSPEDSSIYLCSVEGGRGYTFGSGTRLTVV.

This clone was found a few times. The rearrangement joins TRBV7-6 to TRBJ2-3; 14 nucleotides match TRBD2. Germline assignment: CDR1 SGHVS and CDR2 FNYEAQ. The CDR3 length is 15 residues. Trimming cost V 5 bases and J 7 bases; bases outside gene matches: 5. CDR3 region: CASSAGLAGEHTQYF. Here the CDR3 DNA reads TGTGCCAGCAGCGCGGGACTAGCGGGGGAACATACGCAGTATTTT.

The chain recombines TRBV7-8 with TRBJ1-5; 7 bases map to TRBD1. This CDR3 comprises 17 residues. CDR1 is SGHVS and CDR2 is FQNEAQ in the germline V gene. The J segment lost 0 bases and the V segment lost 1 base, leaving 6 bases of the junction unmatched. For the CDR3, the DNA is TGTGCCAGCAGCTTAGGCACAGGGGCTTATAGCAATCAGCCCCAGCATTTT. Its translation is CASSLGTGAYSNQPQHF.

CDR3 sequence reads: CASSTNTEAFF. DNA for the CDR3: TGTGCCAGCTCGACTAACACTGAAGCTTTCTTT. The chain combines TRBV2 with TRBJ1-1; D gene uncertain. V shed 8 bases and J shed 2 bases, with 6 bases lying between them. The CDR3 has 11 amino acids. CDR1 and CDR2 (germline): SNHLY, FYNNEI.

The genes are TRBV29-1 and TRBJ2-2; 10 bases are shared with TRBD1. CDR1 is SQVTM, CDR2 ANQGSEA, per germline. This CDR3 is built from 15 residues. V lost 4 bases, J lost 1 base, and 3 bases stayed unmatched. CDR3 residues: CSVVGTGENTGELFF. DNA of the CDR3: TGCAGCGTTGTTGGGACAGGGGAGAACACCGGGGAGCTGTTTTTT.

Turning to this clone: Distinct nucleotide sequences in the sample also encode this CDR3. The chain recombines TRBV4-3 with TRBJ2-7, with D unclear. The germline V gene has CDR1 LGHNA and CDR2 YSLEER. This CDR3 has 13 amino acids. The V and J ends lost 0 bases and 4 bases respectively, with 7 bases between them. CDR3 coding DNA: TGCGCCAGCAGCCAAGATCGGTCTTACGAGCAGTACTTC. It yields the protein CASSQDRSYEQYF.

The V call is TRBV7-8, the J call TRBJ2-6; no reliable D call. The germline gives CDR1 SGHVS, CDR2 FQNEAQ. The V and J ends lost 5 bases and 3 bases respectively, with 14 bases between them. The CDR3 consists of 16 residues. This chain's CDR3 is CASSPLRMLGANVLTF. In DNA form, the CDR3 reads TGTGCCAGCAGCCCACTGAGGATGCTTGGGGCCAACGTCCTGACTTTC.

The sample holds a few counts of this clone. CDR3 DNA sequence: TGTGCCAGCAGCGGAACTAGCAGTTACACAGATACGCAGTATTTT. Translating it yields CASSGTSSYTDTQYF. The V call is TRBV7-9, the J call TRBJ2-3, with D possibly matching TRBD2 (6 bases). CDR1 SEHNR and CDR2 FQNEAQ come from the germline V gene (reference sequence). Trimming shortened V by 5 bases and J by 2 bases, and 14 bases separated the two germline ends. This CDR3 is built from 15 residues.

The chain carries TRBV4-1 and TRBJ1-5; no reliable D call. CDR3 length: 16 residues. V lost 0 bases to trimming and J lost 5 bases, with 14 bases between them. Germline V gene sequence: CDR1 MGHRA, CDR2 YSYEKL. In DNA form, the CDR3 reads TGCGCCAGCAGCCAAGATTTGTTCGAGAGGGATCAGCCCCAGCATTTT. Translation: CASSQDLFERDQPQHF.

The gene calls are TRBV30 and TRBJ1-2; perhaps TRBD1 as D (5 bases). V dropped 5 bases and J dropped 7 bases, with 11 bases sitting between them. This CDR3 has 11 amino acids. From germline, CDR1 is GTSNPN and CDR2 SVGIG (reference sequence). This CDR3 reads CAWALGGGYTF. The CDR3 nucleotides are TGTGCCTGGGCCCTGGGGGGTGGCTACACCTTC.

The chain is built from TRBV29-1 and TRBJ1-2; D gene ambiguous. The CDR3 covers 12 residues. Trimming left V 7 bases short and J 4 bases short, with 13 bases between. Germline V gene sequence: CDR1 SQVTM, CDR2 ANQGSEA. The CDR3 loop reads CSAPGRGYGYTF. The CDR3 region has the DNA TGCAGCGCCCCTGGACGGGGCTATGGCTACACCTTC.

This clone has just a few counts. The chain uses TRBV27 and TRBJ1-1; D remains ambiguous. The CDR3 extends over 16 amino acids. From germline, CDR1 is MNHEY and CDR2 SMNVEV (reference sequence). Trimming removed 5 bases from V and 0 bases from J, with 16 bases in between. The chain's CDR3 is CASSIELSRLNTEAFF. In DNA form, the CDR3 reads TGTGCCAGCAGTATCGAACTCTCCCGGCTGAACACTGAAGCTTTCTTT.